This T cell receptor (beta chain) was sequenced for a study of somatic mutations in cytotoxic T cells in rheumatoid arthritis. Overall study findings and caveats: Among rheumatoid arthritis patients, TRBV07 appeared slightly underrepresented, and this finding was left without any adjustment for multiple comparisons.

The CDR3 spans 14 residues. Per the germline V gene, CDR1 is SQVTM and CDR2 is ANQGSEA. V lost 2 bases and J lost 8, with 16 bases in between. Generated by immunoSEQ multiplex PCR, the TCRdb table keeps only in-frame clones and is missing some. Seen here are around 15,000 clones, about four fifths observed once, and the top ten hold over 25%. Purity of the CD4+ and CD8+ cells, isolated by positive magnetic bead selection, was checked by flow cytometry. In regard to this clone: Its antigen is undetermined.

The clonotype was recovered from an adult with rheumatoid arthritis. Sequences were obtained from CD8+ T cells sorted from blood. The chain couples TRBV29-1 to TRBJ2-1; a possible D gene is TRBD2 (7 bases). CDR3 sequence: CSVEFIGGGHEQFF. The CDR3 DNA follows: TGCAGCGTTGAATTTATAGGGGGGGGACATGAGCAGTTCTTC.